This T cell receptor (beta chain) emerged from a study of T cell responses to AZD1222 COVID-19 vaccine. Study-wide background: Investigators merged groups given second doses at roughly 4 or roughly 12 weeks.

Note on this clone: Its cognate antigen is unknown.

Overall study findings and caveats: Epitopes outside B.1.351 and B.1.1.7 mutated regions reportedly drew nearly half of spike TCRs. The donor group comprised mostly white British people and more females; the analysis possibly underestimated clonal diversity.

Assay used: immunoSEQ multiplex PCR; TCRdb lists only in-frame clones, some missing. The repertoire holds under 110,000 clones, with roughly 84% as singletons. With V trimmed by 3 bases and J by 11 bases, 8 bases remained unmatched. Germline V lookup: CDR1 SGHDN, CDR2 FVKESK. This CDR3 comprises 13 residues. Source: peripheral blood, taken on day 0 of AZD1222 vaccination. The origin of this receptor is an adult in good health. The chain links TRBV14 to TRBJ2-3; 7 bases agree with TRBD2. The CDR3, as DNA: TGTGCCAGCAGCCAGGCGGGAGCCGGAGGGCAGTATTTT. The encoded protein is CASSQAGAGGQYF.